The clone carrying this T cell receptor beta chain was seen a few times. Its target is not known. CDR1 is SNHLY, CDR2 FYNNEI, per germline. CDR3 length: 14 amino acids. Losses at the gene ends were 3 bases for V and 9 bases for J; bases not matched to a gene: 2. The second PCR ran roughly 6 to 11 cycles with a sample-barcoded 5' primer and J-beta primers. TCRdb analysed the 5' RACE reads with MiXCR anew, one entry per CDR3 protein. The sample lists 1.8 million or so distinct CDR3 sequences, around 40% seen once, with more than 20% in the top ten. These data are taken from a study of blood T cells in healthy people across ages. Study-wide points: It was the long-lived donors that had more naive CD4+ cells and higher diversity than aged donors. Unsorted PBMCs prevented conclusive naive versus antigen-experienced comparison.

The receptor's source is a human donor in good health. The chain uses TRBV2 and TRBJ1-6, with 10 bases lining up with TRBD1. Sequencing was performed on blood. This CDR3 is CASSDRTGGSPLHF. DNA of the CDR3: TGTGCCAGCAGTGATCGGACAGGGGGTTCACCCCTCCACTTT.